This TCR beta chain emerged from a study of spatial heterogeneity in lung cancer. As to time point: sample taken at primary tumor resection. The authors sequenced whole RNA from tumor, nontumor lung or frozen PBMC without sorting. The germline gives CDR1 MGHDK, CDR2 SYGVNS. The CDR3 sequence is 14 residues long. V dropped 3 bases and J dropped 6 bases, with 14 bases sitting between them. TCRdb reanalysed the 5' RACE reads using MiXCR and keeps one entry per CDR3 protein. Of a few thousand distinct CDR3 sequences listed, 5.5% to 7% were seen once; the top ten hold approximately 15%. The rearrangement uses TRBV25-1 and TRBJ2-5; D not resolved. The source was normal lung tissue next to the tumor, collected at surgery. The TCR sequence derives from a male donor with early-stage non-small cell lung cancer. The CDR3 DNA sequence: TGTGCCAGCAGTGACCCAGCGTTTATACAGACCCAGTACTTC. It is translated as CASSDPAFIQTQYF.